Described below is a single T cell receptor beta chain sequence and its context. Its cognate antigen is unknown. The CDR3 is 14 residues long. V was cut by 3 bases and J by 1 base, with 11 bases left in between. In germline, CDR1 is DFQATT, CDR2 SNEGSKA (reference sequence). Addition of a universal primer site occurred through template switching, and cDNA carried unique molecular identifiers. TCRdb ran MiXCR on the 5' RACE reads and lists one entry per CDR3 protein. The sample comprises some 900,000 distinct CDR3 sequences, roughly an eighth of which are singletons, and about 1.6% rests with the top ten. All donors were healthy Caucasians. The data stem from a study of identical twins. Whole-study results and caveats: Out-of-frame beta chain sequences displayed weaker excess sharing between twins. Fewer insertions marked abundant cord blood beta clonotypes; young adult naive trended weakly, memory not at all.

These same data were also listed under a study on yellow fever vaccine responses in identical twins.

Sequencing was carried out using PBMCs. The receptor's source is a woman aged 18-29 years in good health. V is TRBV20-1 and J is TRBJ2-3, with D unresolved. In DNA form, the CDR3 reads TGCAGTGCTAGTGTAGACTTTCGCACAGATACGCAGTATTTT. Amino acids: CSASVDFRTDTQYF.